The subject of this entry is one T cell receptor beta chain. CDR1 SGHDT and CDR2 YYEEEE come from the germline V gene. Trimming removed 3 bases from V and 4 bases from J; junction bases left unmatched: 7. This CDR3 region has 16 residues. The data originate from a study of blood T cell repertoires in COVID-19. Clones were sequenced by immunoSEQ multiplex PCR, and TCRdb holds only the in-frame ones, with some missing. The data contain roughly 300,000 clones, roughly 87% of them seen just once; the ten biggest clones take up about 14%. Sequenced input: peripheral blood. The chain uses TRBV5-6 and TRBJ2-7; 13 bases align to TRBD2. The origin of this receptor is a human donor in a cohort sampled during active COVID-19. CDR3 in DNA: TGTGCCAGCAGCTGGGGGACTAGCGGGATACGTTACGAGCAGTACTTC. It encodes CASSWGTSGIRYEQYF.